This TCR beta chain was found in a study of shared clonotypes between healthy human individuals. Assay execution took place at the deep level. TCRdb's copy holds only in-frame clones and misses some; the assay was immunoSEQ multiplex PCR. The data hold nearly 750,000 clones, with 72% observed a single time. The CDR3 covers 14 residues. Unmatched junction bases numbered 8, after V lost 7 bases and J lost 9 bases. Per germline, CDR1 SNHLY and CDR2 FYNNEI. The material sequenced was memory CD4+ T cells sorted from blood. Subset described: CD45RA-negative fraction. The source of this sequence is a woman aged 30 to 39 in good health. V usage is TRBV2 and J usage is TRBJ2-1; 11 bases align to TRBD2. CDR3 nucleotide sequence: TGTGCCAGCATGCGACTAGCGGGAAAGGGTGAGCAGTTCTTC. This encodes CASMRLAGKGEQFF.